The clone carrying this T cell receptor (beta chain) was recorded a few times. Its antigen is currently unknown. Preparation of the TCRbeta library used unique molecular identifiers. TCRdb reprocessed the PCR reads via MiXCR and lists one record per CDR3 protein. The sample carries 450,000 to 700,000 distinct CDR3 sequences, 27% recorded once. This specimen belongs to a study of T-cell reconstitution after alpha-beta-depleted transplantation in children. Findings and caveats of the study: A year had passed since transplant, and T-cell counts and diversity by then came mostly from newly produced T cells.

CDR3 length equals 17 residues. Germline loops: CDR1 LGHNA, CDR2 YNFKEQ. V lost 0 bases, J lost 1 base, and 12 bases lay in between. This receptor was obtained from a boy less than two years old with Wiskott-Aldrich syndrome, due to receive a stem cell transplant. The chain carries TRBV4-2 and TRBJ1-4, with D perhaps TRBD1 (5 bases). The source material was PBMCs, sampled before TCRalphabeta/CD19-depleted stem cell transplant. The CDR3 protein is CASSQDLGGRTNEKLFF. CDR3 in DNA: TGTGCCAGCAGCCAAGATCTCGGGGGAAGAACTAATGAAAAACTGTTTTTT.